This T cell receptor beta chain comes out of a study of shared T cell receptors in the human thymus. TCRdb's copy holds only in-frame clones and misses some; the assay was immunoSEQ multiplex PCR. The sample lists hundreds of thousands of clones, around 87% occurring once. As for this clone: At one end, the junction sequence differs from germline, possibly due to a read error. In the same sample, other DNA sequences code for this CDR3.

The data were also submitted as part of a second study, on human thymus T cells. Per that paper: Resections obtained during corrective heart surgery supplied the thymus tissue.

The sample was thymocytes. The sequence came from a boy in the first two years of life with a congenital heart defect.

The CDR3 nucleotides are TGTGCCACCAGCAGACAGACAGGAAATTCCCCCCTCCACTTT. It yields the protein CATSRQTGNSPLHF. The V and J genes are TRBV15 and TRBJ1-6; maybe TRBD1 (6 bases). The CDR3 contains 14 residues. Germline V gives CDR1 LNHNV, CDR2 YYDKDF (reference sequence).